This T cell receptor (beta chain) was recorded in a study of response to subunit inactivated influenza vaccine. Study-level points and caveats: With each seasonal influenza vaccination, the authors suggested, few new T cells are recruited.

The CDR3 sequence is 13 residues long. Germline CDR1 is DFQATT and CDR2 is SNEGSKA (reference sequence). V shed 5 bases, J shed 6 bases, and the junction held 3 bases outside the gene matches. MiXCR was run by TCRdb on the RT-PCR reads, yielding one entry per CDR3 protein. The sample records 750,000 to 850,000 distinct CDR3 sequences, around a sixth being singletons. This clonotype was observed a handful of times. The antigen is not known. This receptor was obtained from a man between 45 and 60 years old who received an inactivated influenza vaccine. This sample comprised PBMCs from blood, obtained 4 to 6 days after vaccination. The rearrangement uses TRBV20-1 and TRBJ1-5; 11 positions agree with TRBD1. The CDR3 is CSAGTGGFQPQHF. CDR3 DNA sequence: TGCAGTGCTGGGACAGGGGGTTTTCAGCCCCAGCATTTT.